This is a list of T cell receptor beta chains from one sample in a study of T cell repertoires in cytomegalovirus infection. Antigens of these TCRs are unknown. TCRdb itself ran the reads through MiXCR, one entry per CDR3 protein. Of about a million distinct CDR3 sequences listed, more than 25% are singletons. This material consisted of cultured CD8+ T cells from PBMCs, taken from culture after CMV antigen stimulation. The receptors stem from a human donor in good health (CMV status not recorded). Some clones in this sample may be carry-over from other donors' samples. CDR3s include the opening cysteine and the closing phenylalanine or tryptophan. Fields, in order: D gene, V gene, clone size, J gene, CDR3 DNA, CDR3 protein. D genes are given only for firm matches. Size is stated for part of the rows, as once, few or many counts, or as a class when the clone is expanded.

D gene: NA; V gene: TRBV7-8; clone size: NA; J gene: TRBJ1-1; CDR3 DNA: TGTGCCAGCAGCTTAGGCCAAATGGGCACTGAAGCTTTCTTT; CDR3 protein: CASSLGQMGTEAFF
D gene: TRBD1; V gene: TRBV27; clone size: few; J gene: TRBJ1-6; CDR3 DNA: TGTGCCAGCCGGACAGGGGTTCTTTCACCCCTCCACTTT; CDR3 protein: CASRTGVLSPLHF
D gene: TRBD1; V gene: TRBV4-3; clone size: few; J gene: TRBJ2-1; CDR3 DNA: TGCGCCAGCAGCCAAGATCGGACAGGGGGTTTCGATGAGCAGTTCTTC; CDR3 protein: CASSQDRTGGFDEQFF
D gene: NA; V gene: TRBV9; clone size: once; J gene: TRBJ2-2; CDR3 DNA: TGTGCCAGCAGCCCCTCCAGGGGTGGCGGGGAGCTGTTTTTT; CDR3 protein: CASSPSRGGGELFF
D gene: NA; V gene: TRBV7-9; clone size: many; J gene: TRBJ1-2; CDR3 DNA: TGTGCCAGCAGCGGGGGGCGCGATTATGGCTACACCTTC; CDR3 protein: CASSGGRDYGYTF
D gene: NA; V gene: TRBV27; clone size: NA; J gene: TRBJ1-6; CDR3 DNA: TGTGCCAGCAGTCCCTCGTCCAGCCTGCCAGGGCAGAATTCACCCCTCCACTTT; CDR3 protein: CASSPSSSLPGQNSPLHF
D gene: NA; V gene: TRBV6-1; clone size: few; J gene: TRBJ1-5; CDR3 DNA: TGTGCCAGCAGTGAAGAGGCAGCTAGCAATCAGCCCCAGCATTTT; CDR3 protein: CASSEEAASNQPQHF
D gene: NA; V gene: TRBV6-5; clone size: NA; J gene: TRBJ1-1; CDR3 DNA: TGTGCCAGCAGCTCAGGGGCCATTGAAGCTTTCTTT; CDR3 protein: CASSSGAIEAFF
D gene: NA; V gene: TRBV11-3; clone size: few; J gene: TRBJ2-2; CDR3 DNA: TGTGCCAGCAGCTCGTTCCTGGAGGGGGTTCCCGGGGAGCTGTTTTTT; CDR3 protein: CASSSFLEGVPGELFF
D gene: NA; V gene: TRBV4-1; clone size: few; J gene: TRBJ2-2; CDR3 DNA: TGCGCCAGCAGCCGTCGGGTAGGGCAGGGGTACGGCGGGGAGCTGTTTTTT; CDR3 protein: CASSRRVGQGYGGELFF
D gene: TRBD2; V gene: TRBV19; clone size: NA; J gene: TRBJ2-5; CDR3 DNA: TGTGCCAGTAGTCTCGGACTAGCGGGGGCCGATGGGGAGACCCAGTACTTC; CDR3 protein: CASSLGLAGADGETQYF
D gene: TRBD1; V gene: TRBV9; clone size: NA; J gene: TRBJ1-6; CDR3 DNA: TGTGCCAGCAGCGACCGGGACAGGGGGCAAACCTATAATTCACCCCTCCACTTT; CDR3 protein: CASSDRDRGQTYNSPLHF
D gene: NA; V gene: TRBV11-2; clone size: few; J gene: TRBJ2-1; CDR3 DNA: TGTGCCAGCAGCTTAAGCCCCGGCAATGAGCAGTTCTTC; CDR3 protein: CASSLSPGNEQFF
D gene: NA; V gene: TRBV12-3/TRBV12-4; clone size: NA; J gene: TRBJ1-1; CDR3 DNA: TGTGCCAGCAGTTTCCACCCTCGGCGGAGGGACACTGAAGCTTTCTTT; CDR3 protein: CASSFHPRRRDTEAFF
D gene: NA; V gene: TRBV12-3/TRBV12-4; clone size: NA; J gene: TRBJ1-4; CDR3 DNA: TGTGCCAGCAGTTTTATACTGATTTCCCCTAATGAAAAACTGTTTTTT; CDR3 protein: CASSFILISPNEKLFF
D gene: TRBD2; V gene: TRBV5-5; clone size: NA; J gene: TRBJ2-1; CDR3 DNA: TGTGCCAGCAGCTTGGTGATTAGCGGGGGCGATGAGCAGTTCTTC; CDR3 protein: CASSLVISGGDEQFF
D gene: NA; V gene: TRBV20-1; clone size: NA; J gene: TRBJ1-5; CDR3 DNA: TGCAGTGCTAGATTACAGATTGATCAGCCCCAGCATTTT; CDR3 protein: CSARLQIDQPQHF
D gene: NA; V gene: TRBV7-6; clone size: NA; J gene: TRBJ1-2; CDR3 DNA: TGTGCCAGCAGCTTAGTTGGTCAGACTAACTATGGCTACACCTTC; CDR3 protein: CASSLVGQTNYGYTF
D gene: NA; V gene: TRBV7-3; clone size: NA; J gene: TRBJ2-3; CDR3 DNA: TGTGCCAGCAGCACAGGGCCCAGCGGGGGCACAGATACGCAGTATTTT; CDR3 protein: CASSTGPSGGTDTQYF
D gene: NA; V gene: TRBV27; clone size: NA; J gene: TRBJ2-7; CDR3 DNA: TGTGCCAGCAACATCCAGGGGGGTATGTACCCCTACGAGCAGTACTTC; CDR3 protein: CASNIQGGMYPYEQYF
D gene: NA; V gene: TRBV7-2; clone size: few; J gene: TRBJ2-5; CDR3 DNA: TGTGCCAGCGGTAGTACGAGGGTCGTCAGGGAGACCCAGTACTTC; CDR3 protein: CASGSTRVVRETQYF
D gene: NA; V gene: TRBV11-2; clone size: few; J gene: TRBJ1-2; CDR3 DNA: TGTGCCAGCAGCTTAGGAGGCAGCTACACCCGCATAGGGTATGGCTACACCTTC; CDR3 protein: CASSLGGSYTRIGYGYTF
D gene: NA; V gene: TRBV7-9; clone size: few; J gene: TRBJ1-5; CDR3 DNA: TGTGCCAGCAGCGTAGGGGGATTTAATCAGCCCCAGCATTTT; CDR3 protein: CASSVGGFNQPQHF
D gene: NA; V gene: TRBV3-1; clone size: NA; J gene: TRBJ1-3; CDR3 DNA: TGTGCCAGCAGCCAATTTGACATGAGCTCTGGAAACACCATATATTTT; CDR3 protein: CASSQFDMSSGNTIYF
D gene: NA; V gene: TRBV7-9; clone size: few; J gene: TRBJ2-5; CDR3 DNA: TGTGCCAGCAGCTCGTCGACAGAGCCCCCCGGGACCCAGTACTTC; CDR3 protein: CASSSSTEPPGTQYF
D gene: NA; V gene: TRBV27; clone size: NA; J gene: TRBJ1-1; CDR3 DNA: TGTGCCAGCCGGCAAACTTGGCATTTCATGAACACTGAAGCTTTCTTT; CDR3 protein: CASRQTWHFMNTEAFF
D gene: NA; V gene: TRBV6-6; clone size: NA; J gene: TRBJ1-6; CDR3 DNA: TGTGCCAGCAGTTATGATCGGGCGGCAAATTCACCCCTCCACTTT; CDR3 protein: CASSYDRAANSPLHF
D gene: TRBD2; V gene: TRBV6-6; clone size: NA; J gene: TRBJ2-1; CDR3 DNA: TGTGCCAGCAGTTACTCGGGGCGGGGGTACCACAATGAGCAGTTCTTC; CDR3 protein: CASSYSGRGYHNEQFF
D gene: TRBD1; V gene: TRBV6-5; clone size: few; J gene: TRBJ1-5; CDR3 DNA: TGTGCCAGCGGCAGGGGGCCCAATCAGCCCCAGCATTTT; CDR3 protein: CASGRGPNQPQHF
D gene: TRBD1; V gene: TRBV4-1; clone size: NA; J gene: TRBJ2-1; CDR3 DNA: TGCGCCAGCGGCCAACCCGGGACAGAAGGTGAGCAGTTCTTC; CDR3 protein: CASGQPGTEGEQFF
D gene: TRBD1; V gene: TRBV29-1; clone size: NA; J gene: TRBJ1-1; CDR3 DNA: TGCAGCGTTGTCCCGGGACAGGGTTTGAACACTGAAGCTTTCTTT; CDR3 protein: CSVVPGQGLNTEAFF
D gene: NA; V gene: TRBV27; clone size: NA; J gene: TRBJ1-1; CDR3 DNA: TGTGCCAGCAGTTCCGGAGGCTGGAACACTGAAGCTTTCTTT; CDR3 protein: CASSSGGWNTEAFF
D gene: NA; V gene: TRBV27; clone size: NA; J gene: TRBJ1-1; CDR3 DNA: TGTGCCAGCAGTTCATCCGGACTCATGAACACTGAAGCTTTCTTT; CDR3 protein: CASSSSGLMNTEAFF
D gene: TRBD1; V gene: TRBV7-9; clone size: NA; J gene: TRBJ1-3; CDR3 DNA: TGTGCCAGCAGCCCCCGGGACAGCAGCTGGGGAAACACCATATATTTT; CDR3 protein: CASSPRDSSWGNTIYF
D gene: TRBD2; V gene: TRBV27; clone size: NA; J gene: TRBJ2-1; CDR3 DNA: TGTGCCAGCAGTTTATCCCCAACGGGCGGGGGGGCCCAAAATGAGCAGTTCTTC; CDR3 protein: CASSLSPTGGGAQNEQFF
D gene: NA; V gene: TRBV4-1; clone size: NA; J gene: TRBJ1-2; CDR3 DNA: TGCGCCAGCAGCCAAGATCTTTTTAACTATGGCTACACCTTC; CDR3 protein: CASSQDLFNYGYTF
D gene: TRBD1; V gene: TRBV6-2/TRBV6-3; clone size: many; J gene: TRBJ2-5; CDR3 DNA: TGTGCCAGCACCCGGACAGGCCAAGAGACCCAGTACTTC; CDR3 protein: CASTRTGQETQYF